This T cell receptor (beta chain) was captured in a study of CD8 T cells in ankylosing spondylitis. This clonotype was recorded at least ten times. The antigen is undetermined. Whole-study results and caveats: Researchers report that disease-linked clones proved CD8+ and relatively rare in peripheral blood.

V gave up 5 bases and J gave up 16 bases; unmatched junction bases: 4. The length of the CDR3 is 11 residues. TCRdb re-called the 5' RACE reads with MiXCR, one entry per CDR3 protein. The sample records some 130,000 distinct CDR3 sequences, 6% to 8% being singletons. The sample taken for sequencing was blood, either unsorted or a sorted T cell fraction (not recorded which). The receptor was isolated from a female donor with ankylosing spondylitis or in good health (not recorded which). The chain has TRBV12-3 or TRBV12-4 and TRBJ1-6; 8 bases map to TRBD1. DNA for the CDR3: TGTGCCAGCAGTAAGGGACAGGCACTCCACTTT. It codes for CASSKGQALHF.